This T cell receptor beta chain was recovered during a study of CXCR3-negative and CXCR3-positive naive CD8 T cells. As regards this clonotype: What it binds is not known.

Study observations and caveats: Naive CXCR3-negative cells resembled naive CXCR3-positive cells in TRBV-TRBJ usage; memory cells differed. Diversity proved comparably high across both naive subsets and much lower in memory CD8+ cells.

In preparing the TRB cDNA libraries, 5' RACE with UMI labels was used. TCRdb reworked the 5' RACE reads into one entry per CDR3 protein, no DNA. The repertoire table contains roughly 48,000 distinct CDR3 sequences. CDR1 and CDR2 (germline): LGHNA, YNFKEQ. The CDR3 runs to 18 residues. The rearrangement joins TRBV4-2 to TRBJ2-7; TCRdb calls TRBD2, which cannot be checked without DNA. The sequencing sample was made of memory CD8+ T cells from blood. This TCR came from a human donor in good health. Some clones in this sample may be carry-over from other donors' samples. This CDR3 reads CASSQLPGSSGILYEQYF.